This T cell receptor beta chain was captured by sequencing in a study of blood T cells in healthy people across ages. Study-level findings and limits: PBMCs left unsorted prevented a conclusive naive versus antigen-experienced comparison.

Those donating, healthy Caucasian individuals from Russia, were aged about 6 to 100. The CDR3 is made up of 14 amino acids. Trimming cost V 6 bases and J 6 bases; bases outside gene matches: 10. Through a sample-barcoded 5' primer and a J-beta primer mix, a second PCR was run for roughly 6 to 11 cycles. Via MiXCR, TCRdb re-called the 5' RACE reads, giving one row per CDR3 protein. This table has more than 1 million distinct CDR3 sequences, 35% to 55% appearing once. As concerns this clonotype: The antigen remains unidentified.

The J gene is TRBJ2-7, the V gene TRBV12-3 or TRBV12-4, with TRBD2 matching 8 bases. Sample: blood. The source of this sequence is a woman between 55 and 75 years old in good health. CDR3 sequence reads: CASSFQTGRVEQYF. DNA of the CDR3: TGTGCCAGCAGCTTCCAGACCGGGAGGGTCGAGCAGTACTTC.